The clone carrying this TCR beta chain was detected a few times. Antigen unknown. The data derive from a study of regulatory T cells in long-lasting Graves disease. Overall study findings and caveats: Sharing of public clonotypes was greater in persistent patients (2,741) than in new patients (approximately 940). Persistent disease was associated with favored TRBV28 usage and with favored use of TRBJ1-2 and TRBJ2-5.

Stated time point: persistent/refractory GD, antithyroid drugs over 5 years with positive TRAb. The TCR library was prepared using RNA isolated from PBMCs. Per American Thyroid Association guidelines, Graves' disease was diagnosed. CDR3-region Arm-PCR and iRepertoire HTBI primers produced the TCR beta libraries. Authors' processing steps: Across the samples, identification revealed approximately 66 TRBV and 12 to 15 TRBJ segments. TCRdb fed the multiplex PCR reads into MiXCR, producing one record per CDR3 protein. These V and J calls originate from TCRdb's pipeline instead of the authors' own analysis. This sample carries around 460,000 distinct CDR3 sequences, under 25% of them seen once, and the ten largest clones take about an eighth. Germline loops: CDR1 SGHDN, CDR2 FVKESK. V gave up 1 base and J gave up 1 base, with 11 bases separating them. The CDR3 extends over 15 amino acids.

This rearrangement joins TRBV14 to TRBJ2-7; tentatively, D is TRBD2 (6 bases). The sequence was collected from a female donor with Graves disease. The sample in question was peripheral blood mononuclear cells (PBMCs), obtained when the disease was refractory, from a patient treated with antithyroid drugs. CDR3 in DNA: TGTGCCAGCAGCCAAGTGGAGGGAAGGTCCTACGAGCAGTACTTC. The encoded protein is CASSQVEGRSYEQYF. Based on the CDR3 plus reference TRBV14 and TRBJ2-7, the full variable domain is EAGVTQFPSHSVIEKGQTVTLRCDPISGHDNLYWYRRVMGKEIKFLLHFVKESKQDESGMPNNRFLAERTGGTYSTLKVQPAELEDSGVYFCASSQVEGRSYEQYFGPGTRLTVT.